Listed here is a single T cell receptor beta chain. The table lists this clonotype with many counts. Its antigen is not yet known. No quality values exist for individual bases; no much larger clone is one base distant. According to the germline V gene (reference sequence), CDR1 reads WNHNN and CDR2 reads SYGVQD. The CDR3 holds 14 amino acids from the cysteine to the phenylalanine. Only the CDR3 DNA stays, 42 bases, in frame from base 1. V sheds 3 bases and J sheds 5 bases, leaving 13 bases between their ends. In light of the paper, this sample's time point label describes: sample taken at primary tumor resection. Whole RNA extracted from tumor and nontumor lung tissue, or from cryopreserved PBMC samples, was used for TCR sequencing without cell sorting. The donors were about 71 patients from the lung TRACERx cohort who had early-stage, untreated non-small cell lung cancer. Only patients with enough RNA available from two or more tumor regions were chosen for TCR sequencing.

This entry belongs to a study of spatial heterogeneity in lung cancer (dated by TCRdb to about 2019). With regard to the full study: Beta-chain transcripts were consistently detected in greater numbers than alpha-chain transcripts, which likely reflected higher beta-chain transcript abundance. TCR alpha and beta repertoires were quantitatively compared across multiple tumor regions, matched nontumor lung and blood in non-small cell lung cancer. Both alpha and beta chains were TCR-sequenced in samples taken at surgery, namely 220 tumor regions, under 80 matched nontumor lung samples and 55 to 60 PBMC samples. The study linked features of the TCR repertoire to counts of nonsynonymous mutations, which were determined by whole-exome sequencing of tumor tissue. In the raw uncorrected reads, each unique combination of TCR and UMI appeared more than ten times on average. The paper's findings and limits, for the study overall: Additional single-cell paired TCR alpha and beta sequencing was considered necessary to confirm, at a functional level, the hypothesis that regional TCRs recognize regional mutations. Ubiquitous expanded tumor TCRs were detected in blood more often at tumor resection than at routine follow-up.

Libraries came from 5' RACE. The sequencing machine was a NextSeq 500. To allow correction of PCR and sequencing errors, the TCR library protocol tagged every TCR cDNA molecule with a unique molecular identifier. The paper's data handling went like this. Decombinator tools were used for TCR identification, UMI-based error correction and CDR3 extraction. Expanded TCRs were defined as those above a frequency of 2 per 1,000, corresponding to the top 1% of the tumor frequency distribution. Rényi diversity was computed with the R vegan package after subsampling each repertoire 100 times to 5,000 TCRs. CDR3 similarity networks were built from amino acid triplet string-kernel similarity, connecting CDR3s with pairwise similarity above 0.82. The public reads were run again by TCRdb, first through fastp at Q25 and then through MiXCR, and only productive beta chains were kept. Every CDR3 protein is listed once, alongside the most common genes and DNA of its rows. These V and J calls rely on TCRdb rather than the paper's analysis. Present in this sample are about 90,000 distinct CDR3 sequences, roughly 10% of which were seen just once. The top ten clones comprise less than 8.5% of the sample.

The sequencing used PBMCs, collected at surgery. The chain joins TRBV10-1 to TRBJ1-1, with no confidently assigned D gene. The clonotype originates from a male donor with early-stage non-small cell lung cancer. The nucleotides are TGCGCCAGCAGTGAAGGGATTTCGGGTACTGAAGCTTTCTTT. It is translated as CASSEGISGTEAFF.